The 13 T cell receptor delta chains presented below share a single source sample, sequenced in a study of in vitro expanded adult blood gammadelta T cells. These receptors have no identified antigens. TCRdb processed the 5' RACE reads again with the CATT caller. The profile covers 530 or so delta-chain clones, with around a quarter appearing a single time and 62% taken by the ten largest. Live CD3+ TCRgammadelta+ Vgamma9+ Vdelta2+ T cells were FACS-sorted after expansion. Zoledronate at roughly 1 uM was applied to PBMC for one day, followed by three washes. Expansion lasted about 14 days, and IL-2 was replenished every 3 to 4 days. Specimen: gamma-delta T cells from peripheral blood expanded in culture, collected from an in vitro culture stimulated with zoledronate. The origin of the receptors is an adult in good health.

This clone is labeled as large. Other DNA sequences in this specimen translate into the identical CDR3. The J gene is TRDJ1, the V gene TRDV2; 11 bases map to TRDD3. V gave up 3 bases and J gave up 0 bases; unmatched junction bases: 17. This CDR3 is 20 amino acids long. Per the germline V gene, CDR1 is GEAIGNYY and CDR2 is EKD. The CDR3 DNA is TGTGCCTGTGACCCAACAACTGGGGGATATCAATTTGTGTACACCGATAAACTCATCTTT. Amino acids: CACDPTTGGYQFVYTDKLIF.

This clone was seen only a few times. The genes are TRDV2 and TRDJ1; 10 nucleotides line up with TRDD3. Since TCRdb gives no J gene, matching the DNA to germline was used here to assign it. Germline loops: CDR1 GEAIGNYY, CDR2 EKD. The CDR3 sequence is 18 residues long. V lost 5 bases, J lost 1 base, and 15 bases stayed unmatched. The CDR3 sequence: CACASLGGGYTGTDKLIF. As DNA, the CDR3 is TGTGCCTGTGCCAGTCTAGGTGGGGGATACACGGGCACCGATAAACTCATCTTT.

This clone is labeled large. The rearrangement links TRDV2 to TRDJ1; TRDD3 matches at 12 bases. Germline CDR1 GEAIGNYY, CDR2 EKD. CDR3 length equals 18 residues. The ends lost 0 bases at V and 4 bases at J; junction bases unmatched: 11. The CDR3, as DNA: TGTGCCTGTGACACCGTGTCTGGGGGATACGCAAGTATCGATAAACTCATCTTT. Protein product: CACDTVSGGYASIDKLIF.

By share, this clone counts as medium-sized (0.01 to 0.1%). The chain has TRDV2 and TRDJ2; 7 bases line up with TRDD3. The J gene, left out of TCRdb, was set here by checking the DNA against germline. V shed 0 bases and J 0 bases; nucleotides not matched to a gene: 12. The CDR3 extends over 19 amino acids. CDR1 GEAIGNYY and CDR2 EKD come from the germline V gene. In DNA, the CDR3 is TGTGCCTGTGACACCGTAGGGGGATCGGCTTGGCCTTTGACAGCACAACTCTTCTTT. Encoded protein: CACDTVGGSAWPLTAQLFF.

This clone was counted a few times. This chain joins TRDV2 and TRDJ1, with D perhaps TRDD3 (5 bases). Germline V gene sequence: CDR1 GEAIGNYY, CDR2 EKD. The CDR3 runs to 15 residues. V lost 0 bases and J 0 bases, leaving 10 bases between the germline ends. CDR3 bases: TGTGCCTGTGACACCGTGGGATCGTACACCGATAAACTCATCTTT. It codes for CACDTVGSYTDKLIF.

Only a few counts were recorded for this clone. In DNA form, the CDR3 reads TGTGCCTGTGACGCGGCGCCCAACTGGGGGTCTTCCGGGAGGGACACCCGACAGATGTTTTTC. Its protein is CACDAAPNWGSSGRDTRQMFF. The chain has TRDV2 and TRDJ3; 8 bases agree with TRDD3. From germline, CDR1 is GEAIGNYY and CDR2 EKD. The CDR3 loop spans 21 amino acids. Unmatched junction bases numbered 20, after V lost 3 bases and J lost 5 bases.

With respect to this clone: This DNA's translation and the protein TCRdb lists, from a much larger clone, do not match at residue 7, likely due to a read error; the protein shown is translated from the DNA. CDR3 sequence (DNA): TGTGCCTGTGACACGCTTTGGGGGATACGTAAGACGCACGATAAACTCATCTTT. This translates into CACDTLWGIRKTHDKLIF. This chain joins TRDV2 and TRDJ1; 11 bases match TRDD3. Germline V gene data show CDR1 as GEAIGNYY and CDR2 as EKD. The CDR3 has 18 residues. With 1 base clipped from V and 4 bases from J, the junction kept 13 bases outside the gene matches.

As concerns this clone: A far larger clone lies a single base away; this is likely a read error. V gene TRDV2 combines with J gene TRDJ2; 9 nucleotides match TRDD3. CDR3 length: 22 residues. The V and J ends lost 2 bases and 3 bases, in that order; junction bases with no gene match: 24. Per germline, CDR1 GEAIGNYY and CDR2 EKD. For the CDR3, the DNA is TGTGCCTGTGACAGCTTACTGGGGGAGACTCCCCATCAGACCTCTGTGACAGCACAACTCTTCTTT. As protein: CACDSLLGETPHQTSVTAQLFF.

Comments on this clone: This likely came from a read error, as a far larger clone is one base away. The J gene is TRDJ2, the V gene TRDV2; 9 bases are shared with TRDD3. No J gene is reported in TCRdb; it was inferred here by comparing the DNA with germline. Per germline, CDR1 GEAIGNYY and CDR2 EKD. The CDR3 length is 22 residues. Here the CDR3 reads CARDSLLGETPHQTSLTAQLFF. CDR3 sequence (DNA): TGTGCCCGTGACAGCTTACTGGGGGAGACTCCCCATCAGACCTCTTTGACAGCACAACTCTTCTTT.

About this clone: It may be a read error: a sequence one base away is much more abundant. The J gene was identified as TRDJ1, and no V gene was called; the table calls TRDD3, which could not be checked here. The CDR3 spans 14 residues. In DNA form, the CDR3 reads TGTGCCTGTGACACCTTAAGGGATACCGTTAAACTCATCTTT. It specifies CACDTLRDTVKLIF.

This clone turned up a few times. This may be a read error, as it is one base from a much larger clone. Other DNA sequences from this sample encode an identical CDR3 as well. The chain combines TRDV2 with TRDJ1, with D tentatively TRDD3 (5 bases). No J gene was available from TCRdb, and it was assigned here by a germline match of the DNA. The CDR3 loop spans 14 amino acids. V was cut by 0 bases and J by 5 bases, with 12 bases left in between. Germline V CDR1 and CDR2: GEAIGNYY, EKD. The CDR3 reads CACDTLSGTDKLIF. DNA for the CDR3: TGTGCCTGTGACACCCTTTCTGGGACTGATAAACTCATCTTT.

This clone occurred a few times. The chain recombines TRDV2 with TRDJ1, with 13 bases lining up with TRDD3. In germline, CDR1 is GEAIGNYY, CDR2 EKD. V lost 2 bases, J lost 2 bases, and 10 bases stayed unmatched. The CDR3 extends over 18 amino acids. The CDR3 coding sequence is TGTGCCTGTGACATCCTACTGGGGGATACGCTAGGGACCGATAAACTCATCTTT. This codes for CACDILLGDTLGTDKLIF.

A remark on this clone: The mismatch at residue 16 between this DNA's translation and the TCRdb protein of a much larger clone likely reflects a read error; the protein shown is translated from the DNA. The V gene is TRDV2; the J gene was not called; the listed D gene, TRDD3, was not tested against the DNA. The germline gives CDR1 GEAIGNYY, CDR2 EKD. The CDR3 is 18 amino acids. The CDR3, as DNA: TGTGCCTGTGACACCGTACTGGGGGATACCCGCGCGACCGATAAACGCATCTTT. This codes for CACDTVLGDTRATDKRIF.